This is a list of T cell receptor beta chains from one sample in a study of PD-L1 blockade in urothelial cancer. The table came from immunoSEQ multiplex PCR; TCRdb's copy has only in-frame clones and leaves some out. The data hold 25,000 to 30,000 clones, with around 86% observed a single time. The sequencing here drew on PBMCs, taken around atezolizumab (anti-PD-L1) treatment. These receptors originate from a man aged 50 to 59 with urothelial cancer. Each CDR3 is given without its conserved first and last residue.

J gene: TRBJ2-1; V gene: TRBV30; CDR3 protein: AWSSSDRRYNEQF
J gene: TRBJ2-5; V gene: TRBV9; CDR3 protein: ASSPLARLQQETQY
J gene: TRBJ2-1; V gene: TRBV7-2; CDR3 protein: ASSRSGRRAEQF
J gene: TRBJ2-7; V gene: TRBV27; CDR3 protein: ASSLLGGTYEQY
J gene: TRBJ2-5; V gene: TRBV29-1; CDR3 protein: SVKQGSVETQY
J gene: TRBJ2-5; V gene: TRBV7-2; CDR3 protein: ASSLVPSGSKMETQY
J gene: TRBJ1-5; V gene: TRBV18; CDR3 protein: ASSPLGLGQPQH
J gene: TRBJ2-1; V gene: TRBV6-1; CDR3 protein: ASNEGARTYNEQF
J gene: TRBJ2-1; V gene: TRBV15; CDR3 protein: ATSKIRGGEQF
J gene: TRBJ2-3; V gene: TRBV7-9; CDR3 protein: ASSLGRGSPGGTDTQY
J gene: TRBJ2-3; V gene: TRBV18; CDR3 protein: ASSRDIGGGGATDTQY
J gene: TRBJ2-5; V gene: TRBV7-2; CDR3 protein: ASSLGFGGGQETQY
J gene: TRBJ2-7; V gene: TRBV14; CDR3 protein: ASSQAGVIHEQY
J gene: TRBJ1-3; V gene: TRBV5-1; CDR3 protein: ATKRDTISGNTIY
J gene: TRBJ1-6; V gene: TRBV6-1; CDR3 protein: ASRRPGGASSPLH